The T cell receptor (beta chain) described here comes from a study of blood T cell repertoires in COVID-19. In the study overall: Samples of COVID-19 (acute and convalescent) were obtained from the United States, Italy and Spain. Sources were T cells, B-cell-depleted T cells, or PBMCs; the material itself was cDNA or gDNA.

Source study methods: Quantification of nucleated cells was approximated via reference gene primer amplification. Generated by immunoSEQ multiplex PCR, the TCRdb table keeps only in-frame clones and is missing some. V and J calls plus clone size are reproduced from that table; the DNA served to infer D and trimming. The sample records roughly 26,000 clones, approximately 87% being singletons. Trimming took off 1 base at V and 2 bases at J, with 13 bases between the two ends. Germline values: CDR1 SGHVS, CDR2 FNYEAQ. CDR3 length: 16 residues. V gene TRBV7-6 combines with J gene TRBJ2-3, with a possible D match to TRBD2 (5 bases). The receptor was isolated from a human donor with active COVID-19. The donor label of this sample is uncertain. The sequenced sample consisted of peripheral blood. The DNA of the CDR3 is TGTGCCAGCAGCTTAGTAGCGAGCACCGACACAGATACGCAGTATTTT. Translated, it gives CASSLVASTDTDTQYF. Complete variable domain (other parts from reference TRBV7-6 and TRBJ2-3): GAGVSQSPRYKVTKRGQDVALRCDPISGHVSLYWYRQALGQGPEFLTYFNYEAQQDKSGLPNDRFSAERPEGSISTLTIQRTEQRDSAMYRCASSLVASTDTDTQYFGPGTRLTVL.